Below, one T cell receptor beta chain is given with its context. One junction end disagrees with the germline gene, perhaps due to a read error. This sample is part of a study of blood T cells in healthy people across ages. A J-beta primer mix and a sample-barcoded 5' primer were used in a second PCR of about 7 to 11 cycles. From the 5' RACE reads, TCRdb called clonotypes with MiXCR, one entry per CDR3 protein. The sample has about 780,000 distinct CDR3 sequences, around 50% seen once. The germline V gene encodes CDR1 SGHTA and CDR2 FQGNSA. This CDR3 contains 15 residues. The chain uses TRBV7-2 and TRBJ2-5; the D gene is possibly TRBD1 (5 bases). The clonotype comes from a man aged 80 or over in good health. Sequenced input: blood. CDR3: CASSLLGQIQEAQYF. CDR3 nucleotides: TGTGCCAGCAGCCTCTTGGGGCAGATTCAAGAGGCCCAGTACTTC.